The source of this T cell receptor (beta chain) is a study of cytotoxic CD8 clonotypes in ibrutinib-treated CLL. Study context: The patients comprised about eleven relapsed/refractory and 15 treatment-naive cases, about 18 IGHV unmutated. Whole-study results and caveats: Whereas clonality rose at ibrutinib response, it declined toward baseline at progression.

Assay: immunoSEQ multiplex PCR; the TCRdb copy retains only in-frame clones and omits some. This sample has approximately 100,000 clones; 70% to 80% occur once, and the top ten carry about 26%. The CDR3 has 15 residues. From germline, CDR1 is SEHNR and CDR2 FQNEAQ (reference sequence). Losses at the gene ends were 6 bases for V and 0 bases for J; bases not matched to a gene: 7. This clone has just a few counts. Its antigen remains unknown. Here the sequenced sample was PBMCs, taken after 24 months of ibrutinib treatment. The source is a human donor with chronic lymphocytic leukemia. The gene calls are TRBV7-9 and TRBJ2-5; 7 positions agree with TRBD1. CDR3 in DNA: TGTGCCAGCAGGAACCCAGGGGGTCACCAAGAGACCCAGTACTTC. Protein: CASRNPGGHQETQYF.